Listed here are 30 T cell receptor beta chains from one sample, sequenced in a study of T cell responses to AZD1222 COVID-19 vaccine. Libraries were prepared by immunoSEQ multiplex PCR; TCRdb keeps only in-frame clonotypes and omits some of them. Of 140,000 or so clones detected, 92% appear once; the ten largest clones hold about 4.1%. Sequences were derived from peripheral blood, sampled 28 days after the second AZD1222 dose. These receptor sequences come from an adult who received the AZD1222 COVID-19 vaccine.

This clone was counted once. The same CDR3 arises from other DNA sequences in this sample as well. The gene calls are TRBV4-3 and TRBJ2-1; maybe TRBD2 (6 bases). This CDR3 contains 16 residues. Germline assignment: CDR1 LGHNA and CDR2 YSLEER. With 0 bases removed from V and 0 bases from J, the gap between germline ends came to 9 bases. This chain's CDR3 is CASSQEGGSSYNEQFF. CDR3 DNA sequence: TGCGCCAGCAGCCAAGAGGGGGGAAGCTCCTACAATGAGCAGTTCTTC.

The chain carries TRBV9 and TRBJ1-5; a weak D match, TRBD1 (5 bases). This CDR3 contains 15 residues. Trimming left V 0 bases short and J 6 bases short, with 13 bases between. Germline-derived CDR1 and CDR2 are SGDLS and YYNGEE. Here the CDR3 DNA reads TGTGCCAGCAGCGTAGGAGGGGAAGAGGGTCAGCCCCAGCATTTT. The encoded protein is CASSVGGEEGQPQHF.

The CDR3 nucleotides are TGTGCCAGTAGCACAACCGGGACCGTCGGCTACACCTTC. This gives the protein CASSTTGTVGYTF. The V and J genes are TRBV19 and TRBJ1-2, with a weak D call TRBD1 (5 bases). This CDR3 has 13 amino acids. The V and J ends lost 6 bases and 8 bases respectively, with 16 bases between them. CDR1 is LNHDA and CDR2 is SQIVND in the germline V gene (reference sequence).

V and J are TRBV15 and TRBJ1-5; D might be TRBD1 (6 bases). Germline values: CDR1 LNHNV, CDR2 YYDKDF (reference sequence). Trimming shortened V by 4 bases and J by 1 base, and 14 bases separated the two germline ends. The CDR3 consists of 16 residues. The CDR3 DNA reads TGTGCCACCAGCAACGAACCGGGACAAAGCAATCAGCCCCAGCATTTT. Translated: CATSNEPGQSNQPQHF.

This rearrangement joins TRBV12-5 to TRBJ1-1; weak D call: TRBD1 (5 bases). The CDR3 is made up of 13 amino acids. Germline CDR1 and CDR2: LGHNT and FRNRAP. V was trimmed by 6 bases and J by 5 bases, leaving 13 bases between them. The CDR3 reads CASGLAGGTEAFF. CDR3 in DNA: TGTGCTAGTGGCCTCGCCGGGGGGACTGAAGCTTTCTTT.

The rearrangement links TRBV5-1 to TRBJ2-2; possible D gene TRBD1, 6 bases. The CDR3 runs 15 residues. The ends were cut back, 2 bases at V and 3 bases at J, with 11 bases in the middle. The germline V gene has CDR1 SGHRS and CDR2 YFSETQ. CDR3 in amino acids: CASSLDRIDTGELFF. The CDR3 coding sequence is TGCGCCAGCAGCTTAGACAGGATCGACACCGGGGAGCTGTTTTTT.

This rearrangement joins TRBV11-3 to TRBJ2-1; 14 positions match TRBD2. The CDR3 totals 16 residues. CDR1 and CDR2 (germline): SGHNT, YENEEA. V shed 9 bases, J shed 0 bases, and the junction held 4 bases outside the gene matches. The CDR3 DNA follows: TGTGCCAGTCTCGGGACTAGCGGGAGCTCCTACAATGAGCAGTTCTTC. Protein product: CASLGTSGSSYNEQFF.

The rearrangement links TRBV15 to TRBJ1-5, with a tentative D call TRBD1 (6 bases). This CDR3 is built from 18 residues. V gave up 1 base and J gave up 9 bases, with 25 bases separating them. Germline CDR1 is LNHNV and CDR2 is YYDKDF (reference sequence). The CDR3 nucleotides read TGTGCCACCAGCAGAGGGCCGCAGAGACAGGTCCAAGGGCGGCCCCAGCATTTT. Translating gives CATSRGPQRQVQGRPQHF.

This rearrangement joins TRBV9 to TRBJ2-3, with 8 nucleotides matching TRBD2. V shed 0 bases and J 3 bases; nucleotides not matched to a gene: 6. CDR1 and CDR2 (germline): SGDLS, YYNGEE. CDR3 length: 16 residues. As DNA, the CDR3 is TGTGCCAGCAGCGTAGTGGGACTAGGTGGTACAGATACGCAGTATTTT. Translating gives CASSVVGLGGTDTQYF.

This clone came up once. V is TRBV19 and J is TRBJ1-1; D gene unclear. The CDR3 loop spans 14 amino acids. The ends were cut back, 0 bases at V and 4 bases at J, with 9 bases in the middle. Germline-derived CDR1 and CDR2 are LNHDA and SQIVND (reference sequence). The CDR3, as DNA: TGTGCCAGTAGTATAGATCGTACGGTCACTGAAGCTTTCTTT. Protein product: CASSIDRTVTEAFF.

This clone occurred once. The genes are TRBV7-9 and TRBJ2-2; 8 bases are shared with TRBD1. The CDR3 totals 17 residues. CDR1 is SEHNR, CDR2 FQNEAQ, per germline (reference sequence). Germline trimming cut 6 bases from V and 1 base from J; bases unmatched to any gene: 10. CDR3: CASSFAGGAGNTGELFF. CDR3 nucleotides: TGTGCCAGCAGTTTCGCAGGGGGCGCGGGGAACACCGGGGAGCTGTTTTTT.

This chain connects TRBV3-1 (or the pseudogene TRBV3-2) to TRBJ1-1; no definite D call. V was cut by 0 bases and J by 9 bases, with 11 bases left in between. This CDR3 has 13 residues. Germline V gene lookup returns CDR1 LGHDT and CDR2 YNNKEL (reference sequence). The CDR3 DNA sequence: TGTGCCAGCAGCCAAGATGAGGCTCGGAAAGCTTTCTTT. This sequence encodes CASSQDEARKAFF.

The chain is built from TRBV21-1 and TRBJ2-3; the D segment call TRBD2 is taken from the table without a DNA check. TRBV21-1 is deemed a pseudogene. The CDR3 loop spans 16 amino acids. This CDR3 is CASSNRDLASTDTQYF. DNA of the CDR3: TGTGCCAGCAGCAACCGGGACTTAGCTAGCACAGATACGCAGTATTTT.

The chain combines TRBV19 with TRBJ2-4, with D perhaps being TRBD1 or TRBD2 (5 bases each). Trimming took 5 bases from V and 0 from J, leaving 8 bases between them. The CDR3 consists of 14 residues. Germline CDR1 and CDR2: LNHDA and SQIVND (reference sequence). The CDR3 is CASSEGPAKNIQYF. CDR3 DNA: TGTGCCAGTAGTGAGGGGCCAGCCAAAAACATTCAGTACTTC.

The chain has TRBV7-3 and TRBJ2-1; D unclear. Looked up from germline, CDR1 is SGHTA and CDR2 is FQGTGA. The CDR3 consists of 14 residues. Trimming cost V 1 base and J 8 bases, with 12 bases left between them. For the CDR3, the DNA is TGTGCCAGCAGCTTAAGCACCCCTAAGGATGAGCAGTTCTTC. It yields the protein CASSLSTPKDEQFF.

The chain employs TRBV5-8 and TRBJ1-1; TRBD1 might be the D (6 bases). CDR3 length: 14 amino acids. The ends were cut back, 2 bases at V and 7 bases at J, with 15 bases in the middle. CDR1 and CDR2 from the germline V gene are SGHTS and YDEGEE. The CDR3 nucleotides read TGTGCCAGCAGCTTCCCGGGGGGCCTACTTGAAGCTTTCTTT. Protein product: CASSFPGGLLEAFF.

The chain couples TRBV29-1 to TRBJ1-1, with unresolved D. V gave up 6 bases and J gave up 1 base, with 9 bases separating them. This CDR3 has 12 amino acids. CDR1 and CDR2 (germline): SQVTM, ANQGSEA. CDR3 protein: CSVKWGNTEAFF. The CDR3 DNA sequence: TGCAGCGTAAAGTGGGGGAACACTGAAGCTTTCTTT.

The J gene is TRBJ2-7, the V gene TRBV19; D tentatively fits TRBD1 or TRBD2 (5 bases each). The germline V gene has CDR1 LNHDA and CDR2 SQIVND (reference sequence). This CDR3 is built from 15 residues. Trimming pared 3 bases from V and 3 bases from J, leaving 15 bases between. The CDR3 sequence: CASSISRESNYEQYF. CDR3 nucleotide sequence: TGTGCCAGTAGTATCAGCAGGGAGTCTAACTACGAGCAGTACTTC.

This rearrangement joins TRBV21-1 to TRBJ2-7; the table names TRBD1, a call not compared with the DNA. TRBV21-1 has pseudogene status. This CDR3 spans 16 amino acids. The CDR3 DNA follows: TGTGCCAGCAGCAAAGTGGGGACAGCGGGCTCCTACGAGCAGTACTTC. Translation gives CASSKVGTAGSYEQYF.

The rearrangement uses TRBV28 and TRBJ1-6; D unresolved. Germline assignment: CDR1 MDHEN and CDR2 SYDVKM. The CDR3 consists of 14 residues. The ends were cut back, 7 bases at V and 9 bases at J, with 16 bases in the middle. The CDR3 sequence: CASKGPQLPSPLHF. The CDR3 DNA is TGTGCCAGCAAGGGTCCGCAGTTACCTTCACCCCTCCACTTT.

The V call is TRBV11-2, the J call TRBJ2-2; 9 bases are a match to TRBD2. This CDR3 is built from 17 residues. Germline CDR1 is SGHAT and CDR2 is FQNNGV. J gave up 1 base and V 5 bases, and 8 bases lay outside the gene matches. The chain's CDR3 is CASSRSTAGGNTGELFF. CDR3 DNA sequence: TGTGCCAGCAGCCGATCAACAGCGGGAGGGAACACCGGGGAGCTGTTTTTT.

CDR3 bases: TGTGCCAGCAGTGAATTTAGAGGGTACGTAGGGCCCCAGCATTTT. It specifies CASSEFRGYVGPQHF. The chain is built from TRBV2 and TRBJ1-5; no clear D gene. The CDR3 sequence is 15 residues long. V lost 2 bases, J lost 9 bases, and 17 bases lay in between. Germline V CDR1 and CDR2: SNHLY, FYNNEI.

This clone appeared a single time. This sequence joins TRBV11-2 and TRBJ2-7; tentatively, D is TRBD1 (6 bases). Germline CDR1 SGHAT, CDR2 FQNNGV. The V end was cut by 5 bases, the J end by 2 bases, with 16 bases between. This CDR3 has 15 residues. The CDR3 DNA reads as TGTGCCAGCAGCCAGCCGGGACATAGTCCCTACGAGCAGTACTTC. As protein: CASSQPGHSPYEQYF.

The chain employs TRBV28 and TRBJ1-5; a weak D match, TRBD1 (5 bases). Germline V CDR1 and CDR2: MDHEN, SYDVKM. The CDR3 has 12 amino acids. The V end was cut by 7 bases, the J end by 8 bases, with 12 bases between. The CDR3 loop reads CASMIGGEPQHF. In DNA form, the CDR3 reads TGTGCCAGCATGATTGGAGGGGAGCCCCAGCATTTT.

This chain connects TRBV5-1 to TRBJ2-1; D gene ambiguous. The CDR3 has 13 residues. Germline V lookup: CDR1 SGHRS, CDR2 YFSETQ. Trimming stripped 4 bases from V and 9 bases from J, with 14 bases between. The CDR3 DNA follows: TGCGCCAGCAGCCTGAGCTTAGCAGGTGAGCAGTTCTTC. It codes for CASSLSLAGEQFF.

The gene calls are TRBV6-2 or TRBV6-3 and TRBJ2-2; 8 bases align to TRBD2. CDR3 length: 15 amino acids. With 5 bases clipped from V and 1 base from J, the junction kept 3 bases outside the gene matches. Per germline, CDR1 MNHEY and CDR2 SVGEGT. The chain's CDR3 is CASSPLAGNTGELFF. CDR3 sequence (DNA): TGTGCCAGCAGTCCCCTAGCGGGGAACACCGGGGAGCTGTTTTTT.

The V and J genes are TRBV9 and TRBJ2-7; D ambiguous. The CDR3 sequence is 15 residues long. The ends were cut back, 3 bases at V and 8 bases at J, with 21 bases in the middle. The V gene's germline CDR1 is SGDLS and CDR2 YYNGEE. CDR3 sequence reads: CASSGGGYSSTQQYF. CDR3 DNA: TGTGCCAGCAGCGGTGGTGGGTATTCCTCTACGCAGCAGTACTTC.

This chain links TRBV9 with TRBJ1-3; unclear D gene. Trimming took 0 bases from V and 5 from J, leaving 15 bases between them. CDR1 and CDR2 (germline): SGDLS, YYNGEE. This CDR3 region has 16 residues. The CDR3 DNA is TGTGCCAGCAGCGTAGCTGCTCCTGATGGGCGAAACACCATATATTTT. Its protein is CASSVAAPDGRNTIYF.

This clone was seen once. The J gene is TRBJ2-3, the V gene TRBV4-2, with TRBD2 as a possible D gene (6 bases). The CDR3 contains 16 residues. The V gene's germline CDR1 is LGHNA and CDR2 YNFKEQ. The germline V and J ends were trimmed by 7 bases and 0 bases, with 17 bases remaining between them. The CDR3 DNA follows: TGTGCCAGCACCCCTTTGGGTAGCGGCAGCACAGATACGCAGTATTTT. Translating gives CASTPLGSGSTDTQYF.

This chain links TRBV11-2 with TRBJ2-7; 9 bases agree with TRBD2. The ends lost 5 bases at V and 5 bases at J; junction bases unmatched: 7. CDR1 and CDR2 (germline): SGHAT, FQNNGV. This CDR3 has 14 amino acids. CDR3 in amino acids: CASSIAGGRHEQYF. The DNA of the CDR3 is TGTGCCAGCAGCATCGCGGGGGGGCGGCACGAGCAGTACTTC.